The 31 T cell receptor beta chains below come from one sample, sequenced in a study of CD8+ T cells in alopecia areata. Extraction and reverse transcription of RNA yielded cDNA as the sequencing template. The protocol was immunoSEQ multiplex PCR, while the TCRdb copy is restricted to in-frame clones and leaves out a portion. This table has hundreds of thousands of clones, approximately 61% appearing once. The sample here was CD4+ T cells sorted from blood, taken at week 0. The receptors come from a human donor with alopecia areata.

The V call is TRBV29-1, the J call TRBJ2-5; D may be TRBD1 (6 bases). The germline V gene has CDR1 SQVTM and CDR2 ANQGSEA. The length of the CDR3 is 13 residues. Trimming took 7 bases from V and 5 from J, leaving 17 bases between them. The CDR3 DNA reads TGCAGCGCTACAGGGAATACCGGGGAGACCCAGTACTTC. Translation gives CSATGNTGETQYF.

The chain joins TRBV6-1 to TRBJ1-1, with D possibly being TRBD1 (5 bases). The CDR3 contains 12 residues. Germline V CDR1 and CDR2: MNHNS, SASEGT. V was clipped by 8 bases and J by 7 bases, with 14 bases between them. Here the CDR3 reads CASQRGASEAFF. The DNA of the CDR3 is TGTGCCAGCCAGAGAGGGGCAAGTGAAGCTTTCTTT.

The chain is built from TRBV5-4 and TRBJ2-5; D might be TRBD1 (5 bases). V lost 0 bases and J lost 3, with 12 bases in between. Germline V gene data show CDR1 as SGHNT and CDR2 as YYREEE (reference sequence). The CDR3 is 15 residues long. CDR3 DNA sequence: TGTGCCAGCAGCTTGGGGCAGGGTCGTAAAGAGACCCAGTACTTC. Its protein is CASSLGQGRKETQYF.

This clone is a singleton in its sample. The CDR3 protein is CASNTGTQSTDTQYF. CDR3 bases: TGCGCCAGCAATACCGGGACTCAAAGCACAGATACGCAGTATTTT. The chain couples TRBV5-1 to TRBJ2-3, with a weak D call TRBD2 (6 bases). Trimming removed 6 bases at V and 0 bases at J, with 14 bases between. The CDR3 runs 15 residues. The V gene's germline CDR1 is SGHRS and CDR2 YFSETQ.

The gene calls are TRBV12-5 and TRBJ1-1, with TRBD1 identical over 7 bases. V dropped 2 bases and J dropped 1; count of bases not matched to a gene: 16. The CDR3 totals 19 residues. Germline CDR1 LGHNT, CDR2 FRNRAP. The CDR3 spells CASGLPRSGTALPNTEAFF. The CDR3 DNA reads TGTGCTAGTGGTTTGCCTCGTTCCGGGACAGCCTTGCCGAACACTGAAGCTTTCTTT.

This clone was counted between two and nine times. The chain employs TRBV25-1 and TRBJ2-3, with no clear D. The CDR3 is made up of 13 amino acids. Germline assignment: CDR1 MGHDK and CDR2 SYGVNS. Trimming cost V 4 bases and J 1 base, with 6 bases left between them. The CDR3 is CASSGSGTDTQYF. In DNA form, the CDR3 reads TGTGCCAGCAGTGGCAGTGGCACAGATACGCAGTATTTT.

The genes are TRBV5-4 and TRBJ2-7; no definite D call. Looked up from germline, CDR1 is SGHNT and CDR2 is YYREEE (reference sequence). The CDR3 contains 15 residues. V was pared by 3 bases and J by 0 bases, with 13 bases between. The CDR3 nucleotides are TGTGCCAGCAGCTCCTCCGGCCCAAACTCCTACGAGCAGTACTTC. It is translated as CASSSSGPNSYEQYF.

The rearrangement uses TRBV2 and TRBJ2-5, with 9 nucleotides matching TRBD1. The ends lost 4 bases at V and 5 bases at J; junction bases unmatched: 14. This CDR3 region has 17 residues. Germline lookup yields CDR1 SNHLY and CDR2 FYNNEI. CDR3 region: CASSADTVQGASETQYF. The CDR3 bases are TGTGCCAGCAGTGCGGACACGGTACAGGGGGCGTCGGAGACCCAGTACTTC.

The CDR3 DNA reads as TGTGCCAGCAGCTTGGGGCCCGGACTAGCGGGAGAGACCCAGTACTTC. Amino acid sequence: CASSLGPGLAGETQYF. The chain combines TRBV7-9 with TRBJ2-5, with TRBD2 identical over 11 bases. The junction had 7 bases not matched to a gene; V was cut back by 3 bases and J by 4 bases. Germline V gene sequence: CDR1 SEHNR, CDR2 FQNEAQ (reference sequence). There are 16 residues in the CDR3. Using reference TRBV7-9 and TRBJ2-5 for the parts outside the CDR3, the full variable domain is DTGVSQNPRHKITKRGQNVTFRCDPISEHNRLYWYRQTLGQGPEFLTYFQNEAQLEKSRLLSDRFSAERPKGSFSTLEIQRTEQGDSAMYLCASSLGPGLAGETQYFGPGTRLLVL.

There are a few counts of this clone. The CDR3, as DNA: TGTGCCAGCAGCCCCCCCGTTGGAGCGGGGGCCGGAAACATTCAGTACTTC. It codes for CASSPPVGAGAGNIQYF. The J gene is TRBJ2-4, the V gene TRBV5-4; TRBD2 aligns across 8 bases. V lost 4 bases to trimming and J lost 6 bases; unmatched junction nucleotides: 15. Germline V gene data show CDR1 as SGHNT and CDR2 as YYREEE (reference sequence). This CDR3 is built from 17 residues.

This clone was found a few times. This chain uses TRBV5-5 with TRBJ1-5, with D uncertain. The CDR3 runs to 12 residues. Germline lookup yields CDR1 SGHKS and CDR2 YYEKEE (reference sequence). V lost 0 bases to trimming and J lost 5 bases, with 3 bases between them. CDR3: CASSLGDQPQHF. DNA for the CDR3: TGTGCCAGCAGCTTGGGGGATCAGCCCCAGCATTTT.

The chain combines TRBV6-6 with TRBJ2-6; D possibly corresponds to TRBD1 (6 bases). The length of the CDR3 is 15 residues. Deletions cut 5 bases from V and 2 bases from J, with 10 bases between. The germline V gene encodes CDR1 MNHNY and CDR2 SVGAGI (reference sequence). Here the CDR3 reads CASSIRGTGANVLTF. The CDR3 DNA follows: TGTGCCAGCAGTATCAGGGGCACTGGGGCCAACGTCCTGACTTTC.

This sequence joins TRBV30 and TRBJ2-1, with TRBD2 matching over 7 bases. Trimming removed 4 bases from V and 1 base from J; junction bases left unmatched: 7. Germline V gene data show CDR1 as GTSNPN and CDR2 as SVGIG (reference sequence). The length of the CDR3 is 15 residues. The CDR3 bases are TGTGCCTGGACCCGAGAAGCGGGGTCCTACAATGAGCAGTTCTTC. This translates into CAWTREAGSYNEQFF.

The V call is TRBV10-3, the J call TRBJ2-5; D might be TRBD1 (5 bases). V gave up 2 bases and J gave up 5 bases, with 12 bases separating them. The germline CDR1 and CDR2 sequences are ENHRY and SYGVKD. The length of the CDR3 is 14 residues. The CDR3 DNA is TGTGCCATCAGTGAGACAGGAGTCGGGGAGACCCAGTACTTC. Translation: CAISETGVGETQYF.

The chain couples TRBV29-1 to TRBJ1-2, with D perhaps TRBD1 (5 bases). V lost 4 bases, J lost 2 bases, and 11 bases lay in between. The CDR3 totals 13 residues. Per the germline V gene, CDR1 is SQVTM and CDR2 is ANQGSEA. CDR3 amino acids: CSVGEGTNYGYTF. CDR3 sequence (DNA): TGCAGCGTTGGGGAGGGGACGAACTATGGCTACACCTTC.

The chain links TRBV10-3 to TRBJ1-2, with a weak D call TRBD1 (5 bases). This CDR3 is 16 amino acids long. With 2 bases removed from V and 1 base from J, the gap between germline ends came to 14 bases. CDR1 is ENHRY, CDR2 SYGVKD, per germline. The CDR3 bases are TGTGCCATCAGTGAGGGGGCTGGCCTGGATAACTATGGCTACACCTTC. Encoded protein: CAISEGAGLDNYGYTF.

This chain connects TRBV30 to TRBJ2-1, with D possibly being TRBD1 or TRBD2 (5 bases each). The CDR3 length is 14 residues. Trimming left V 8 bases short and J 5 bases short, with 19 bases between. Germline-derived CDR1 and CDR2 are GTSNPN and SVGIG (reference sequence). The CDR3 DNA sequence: TGTGCCATCGGGGACGGGGTGGGAAACAATGAGCAGTTCTTC. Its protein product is CAIGDGVGNNEQFF.

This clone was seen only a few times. CDR3 sequence: CASKVTDNTGELFF. CDR3 DNA sequence: TGTGCCAGCAAGGTGACGGATAACACCGGGGAGCTGTTTTTT. The chain links TRBV25-1 to TRBJ2-2; D is uncertain. The CDR3 spans 14 residues. V was pared by 7 bases and J by 2 bases, with 11 bases between. CDR1 and CDR2 from the germline V gene are MGHDK and SYGVNS.

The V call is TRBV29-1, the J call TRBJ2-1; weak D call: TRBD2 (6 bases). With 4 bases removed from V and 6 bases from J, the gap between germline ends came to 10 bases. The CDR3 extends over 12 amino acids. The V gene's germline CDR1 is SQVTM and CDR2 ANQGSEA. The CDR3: CSVGGLSNEQFF. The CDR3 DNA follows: TGCAGCGTTGGGGGACTCAGCAATGAGCAGTTCTTC.

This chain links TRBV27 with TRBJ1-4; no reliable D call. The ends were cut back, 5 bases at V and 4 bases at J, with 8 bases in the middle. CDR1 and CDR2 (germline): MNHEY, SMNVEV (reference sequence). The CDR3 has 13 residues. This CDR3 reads CASSPSYNEKLFF. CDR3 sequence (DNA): TGTGCCAGCAGTCCGTCCTATAATGAAAAACTGTTTTTT.

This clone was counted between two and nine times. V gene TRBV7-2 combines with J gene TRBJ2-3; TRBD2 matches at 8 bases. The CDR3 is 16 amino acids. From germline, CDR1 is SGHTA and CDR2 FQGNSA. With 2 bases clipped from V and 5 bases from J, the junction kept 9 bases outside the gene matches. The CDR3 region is CASSLYGTSQGDTQYF. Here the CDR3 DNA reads TGTGCCAGCAGCTTATACGGGACTAGTCAAGGAGATACGCAGTATTTT.

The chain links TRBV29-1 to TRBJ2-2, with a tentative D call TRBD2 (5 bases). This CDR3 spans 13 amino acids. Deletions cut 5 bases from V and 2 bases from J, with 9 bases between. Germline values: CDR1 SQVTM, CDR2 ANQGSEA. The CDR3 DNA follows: TGCAGCGTTCCGAGGGCAAACACCGGGGAGCTGTTTTTT. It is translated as CSVPRANTGELFF.

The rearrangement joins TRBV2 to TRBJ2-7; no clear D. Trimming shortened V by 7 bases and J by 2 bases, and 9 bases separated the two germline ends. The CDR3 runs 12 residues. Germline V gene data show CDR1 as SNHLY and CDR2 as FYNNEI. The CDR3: CASTDTTYEQYF. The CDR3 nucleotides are TGTGCCAGCACCGACACGACCTACGAGCAGTACTTC.

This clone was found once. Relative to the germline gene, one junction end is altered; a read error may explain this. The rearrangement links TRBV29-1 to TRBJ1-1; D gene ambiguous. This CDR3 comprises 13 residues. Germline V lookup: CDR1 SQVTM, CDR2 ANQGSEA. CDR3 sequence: CSVERRPDTEAFF. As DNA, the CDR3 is TGCAGCGTTGAAAGACGGCCCGACACTGAAGCCTTCTTT.

CDR3 loop: CASSQSLSTDTQYF. CDR3 coding DNA: TGTGCCAGCTCACAGTCCTTAAGCACAGATACGCAGTATTTT. V and J are TRBV18 and TRBJ2-3; D ambiguous. The CDR3 runs to 14 residues. The V gene lost 4 bases and the J gene lost 0 bases, with 8 bases spanning the gap. CDR1 is KGHSH, CDR2 LQKENI, per germline.

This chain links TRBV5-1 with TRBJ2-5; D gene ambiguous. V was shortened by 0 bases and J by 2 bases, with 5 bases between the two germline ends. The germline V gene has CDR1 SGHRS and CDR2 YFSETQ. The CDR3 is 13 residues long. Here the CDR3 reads CASSLAHQETQYF. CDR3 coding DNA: TGCGCCAGCAGCTTGGCTCATCAAGAGACCCAGTACTTC.

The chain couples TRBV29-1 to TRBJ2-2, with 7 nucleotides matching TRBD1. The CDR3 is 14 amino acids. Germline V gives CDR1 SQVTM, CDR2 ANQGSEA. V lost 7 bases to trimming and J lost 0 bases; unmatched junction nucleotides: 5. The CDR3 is CSARTGANTGELFF. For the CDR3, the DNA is TGCAGCGCCCGGACAGGCGCGAACACCGGGGAGCTGTTTTTT.

This chain's CDR3 is CSVELASGGIRSSDTQYF. The DNA of the CDR3 is TGCAGCGTTGAACTGGCTAGCGGGGGAATCCGTAGCTCAGATACGCAGTATTTT. The J gene is TRBJ2-3, the V gene TRBV29-1; 10 positions agree with TRBD2. This CDR3 contains 18 residues. Germline V gene sequence: CDR1 SQVTM, CDR2 ANQGSEA. The V gene end was trimmed by 2 bases and the J gene end by 4 bases; junction bases not matched to a gene: 15.

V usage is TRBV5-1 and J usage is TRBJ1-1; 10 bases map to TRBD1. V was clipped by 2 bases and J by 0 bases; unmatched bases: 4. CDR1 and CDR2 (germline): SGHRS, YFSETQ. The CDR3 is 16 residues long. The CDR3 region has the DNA TGCGCCAGCAGCTTACCGGGACAGGGGATGAACACTGAAGCTTTCTTT. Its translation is CASSLPGQGMNTEAFF.

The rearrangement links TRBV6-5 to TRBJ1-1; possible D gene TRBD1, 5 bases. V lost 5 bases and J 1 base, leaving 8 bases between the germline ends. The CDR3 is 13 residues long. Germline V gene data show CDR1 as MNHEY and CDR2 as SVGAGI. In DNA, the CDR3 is TGTGCCAGCAGTCTAACAGGGAACACTGAAGCTTTCTTT. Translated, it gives CASSLTGNTEAFF.

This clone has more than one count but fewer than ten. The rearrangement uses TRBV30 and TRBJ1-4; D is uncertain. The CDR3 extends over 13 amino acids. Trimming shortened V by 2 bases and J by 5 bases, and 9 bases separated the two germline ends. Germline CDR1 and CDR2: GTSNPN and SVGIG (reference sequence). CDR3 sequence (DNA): TGTGCCTGGAGTACCGATTGGAATGAAAAACTGTTTTTT. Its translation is CAWSTDWNEKLFF.